The table lists the clone carrying this TCR beta chain with many counts. TCRdb processed the 5' RACE reads anew with MiXCR; each CDR3 protein has one entry. The data hold 25,000 or so distinct CDR3 sequences, with roughly 12% observed a single time. This record belongs to a study of neurological immune-mediated disorders. CDR3 length equals 15 residues. V lost 11 bases to trimming and J lost 2 bases; unmatched junction nucleotides: 11. Source material: PBMCs. The chain combines TRBV12-3 or TRBV12-4 with TRBJ2-2, with 7 bases matching TRBD1. This clonotype was obtained from a man between 60 and 75 years old in good health. CDR3 region: CAASGTAANTGELFF. For the CDR3, the DNA is TGTGCCGCTTCCGGGACAGCAGCAAACACCGGGGAGCTGTTTTTT.